This TCR beta chain was identified in a study of blood T cells in healthy people across ages. Study-wide points: Strongly correlated with naive T cell percentage was TCR beta diversity.

This clonotype was recorded a few times. Its antigen is unknown. Per the germline V gene, CDR1 is SGHNT and CDR2 is YYREEE (reference sequence). Trimming removed 3 bases at V and 4 bases at J, with 22 bases between. The CDR3 runs to 17 residues. Donors were systemically healthy Caucasian individuals from Russia aged about 6 to 95 years. Each donor's blood draw was around 9.1 milliliters of peripheral blood. Alongside a J-beta primer mix, a sample-barcoded 5' primer served in a second PCR lasting about 7 to 12 cycles. TCRdb reprocessed the 5' RACE reads via MiXCR and lists one record per CDR3 protein. The data hold roughly 500,000 distinct CDR3 sequences, with 25% to 30% observed a single time.

Source material: blood. This receptor was taken from a woman aged 70-85 years in good health. The chain combines TRBV5-4 with TRBJ1-2, with D maybe TRBD1 (6 bases). CDR3 sequence reads: CASSSPPGGGPIYGYTF. The CDR3 nucleotides are TGTGCCAGCAGCTCGCCTCCCGGAGGGGGTCCAATCTATGGCTACACCTTC.